The source of this T cell receptor beta chain is a study of response to subunit inactivated influenza vaccine. Study-level findings and limits: Each seasonal influenza vaccination recruits few new T cells, the authors suggested.

This clonotype was observed many times. The antigen remains unidentified. Germline CDR1 reads LNHDA; CDR2 reads SQIVND (reference sequence). This CDR3 comprises 12 residues. V lost 5 bases, J lost 8 bases, and 10 bases lay in between. MiXCR, run by TCRdb on the RT-PCR reads, gives a single entry per CDR3 protein. The sample includes around 190,000 distinct CDR3 sequences, about a tenth of them seen just once. This clonotype originated in a man in his fifties or sixties who received an inactivated influenza vaccine. This specimen consisted of non-naive T cells sorted from PBMCs, obtained on the day of vaccination. The rearrangement uses TRBV19 and TRBJ1-5; D is uncertain. As DNA, the CDR3 is TGTGCCAGTAGTCGTCTCCGGGAGCCCCAGCATTTT. Translation gives CASSRLREPQHF.